This T cell receptor (beta chain) was found in a study of CD8 T cells in Susac syndrome (dated by TCRdb to the late 2010s). With regard to the full study: Whether CD8+ T cell activation and differentiation in Susac syndrome was antigen driven was tested using repertoire sequencing. Broad study findings and their caveats: The number of individuals in the TCR sequencing and HLA analysis was acknowledged as relatively small.

High-throughput TCR beta sequencing profiled peripheral blood CD8+ and CD4+ T cells from healthy donors, Susac syndrome patients and multiple sclerosis patients. The multiple sclerosis controls were treatment-naive patients who had stable or active relapsing-remitting disease and met the revised McDonald criteria. Bulk CD8+ and CD4+ T cells were purified magnetically by negative isolation, whereas CD8+ TEMRA cells were enriched by FACS. Blood was collected in EDTA tubes and processed within 24 hours, with PBMCs isolated through density gradient centrifugation. PBMCs destined for TCR sequencing were cryopreserved in liquid nitrogen and later thawed in a 37 °C water bath. A purity of at least 90% was achieved for sorted or isolated CD4+, CD8+ and CD8+ TEMRA cells. To note about this clonotype: The clone's antigen remains unknown. No much larger clone is present one base from it, and per-base qualities are unavailable.

RNA was extracted using the RNeasy kit, and roughly 0.5 to 1 ug of the RNA was reverse transcribed with random hexamers. The immunoSEQ multiplex PCR assay, covering 54 Vbeta and 13 Jbeta segments, was used to amplify TCR beta CDR3 regions. Bias from PCR amplification was corrected by using a synthetic template baseline for primer optimization and for computational correction. The authors' pipeline ran thus. Only productive sequences were kept, with reads annotated to V, D and J genes according to IMGT and analyzed in immunoSEQ Analyzer. Clonality was calculated as one minus the Shannon entropy normalized by log2 of the number of productive unique sequences. For each patient and control, public and private clones were evaluated within the 100 most prevalent clones. A clone was defined as Susac-specific if it was absent from the healthy and MS cohorts, from 1052 published viral clones and from other ImmuneACCESS disease sequences. Starting from the raw public reads, TCRdb applied fastp trimming at Q25, assembled clones with MiXCR and retained in-frame beta chains. Rows with a matching CDR3 protein are joined into one entry that keeps the most common DNA and genes. These V and J calls are TCRdb output, not the study's own analysis. A total of about 170,000 distinct CDR3 sequences appear in this sample, roughly 92% of them only once. The biggest ten clones account for around 0.09% of the sample.

CDR1 MNHEY and CDR2 SVGEGT are derived from the germline V gene. The junction shows trimming of 6 bases on V and 4 bases on J, and the gene matches do not reach 9 bases of it. The CDR3 measures 15 amino acids from cysteine to phenylalanine. Left in the record is the CDR3 DNA by itself, 45 bases read in frame from the first base. The V and J segments used are TRBV6-2 or TRBV6-3 and TRBJ2-5, and 9 junctional nucleotides match TRBD1. Sequencing was carried out using CD4+ T cells from PBMCs. This clonotype originated in a human donor with multiple sclerosis. The DNA sequence is as follows: TGTGCCAGCAGGGTACCGGGACAGGGAGGAGAGACCCAGTACTTC. Translated, it gives CASRVPGQGGETQYF.